The entry below describes one TCR beta chain. As yet, its antigen is unknown. The sample belongs to a study of T cells after yellow fever vaccination. Study information: Preparing low-cell-number fractions relied on SMART-Seq v4 Ultra Low Input. Study results and caveats: Compared with primary, the secondary response was weaker and peaked at day 5, not 15. In post-booster samples, most primary-vaccination clones reappeared (approximately 95% CD4, approximately 91% CD8).

Germline values: CDR1 SGHTA, CDR2 FQGNSA. The CDR3 runs to 15 residues. Trimming removed 1 base from V and 9 bases from J; junction bases left unmatched: 7. Production of TCR cDNA was by 5'RACE template switching, which also added a universal primer site and UMIs. TCRdb reprocessed the 5' RACE reads with MiXCR, giving one entry per CDR3 protein. The sample includes 300,000 to 350,000 distinct CDR3 sequences, 3.5% to 4.5% seen only once; the top ten take 15% to 20%. The input for sequencing was PBMCs, taken 15 days after the yellow fever booster vaccination. The chain employs TRBV7-2 and TRBJ2-1; 9 bases fit TRBD2. This TCR derives from a young man who received the YFV17D yellow fever vaccine. CDR3 nucleotide sequence: TGTGCCAGCAGCTTAGACAGCGGGGGGTTTGGTGAGCAGTTCTTC. Its translation: CASSLDSGGFGEQFF.